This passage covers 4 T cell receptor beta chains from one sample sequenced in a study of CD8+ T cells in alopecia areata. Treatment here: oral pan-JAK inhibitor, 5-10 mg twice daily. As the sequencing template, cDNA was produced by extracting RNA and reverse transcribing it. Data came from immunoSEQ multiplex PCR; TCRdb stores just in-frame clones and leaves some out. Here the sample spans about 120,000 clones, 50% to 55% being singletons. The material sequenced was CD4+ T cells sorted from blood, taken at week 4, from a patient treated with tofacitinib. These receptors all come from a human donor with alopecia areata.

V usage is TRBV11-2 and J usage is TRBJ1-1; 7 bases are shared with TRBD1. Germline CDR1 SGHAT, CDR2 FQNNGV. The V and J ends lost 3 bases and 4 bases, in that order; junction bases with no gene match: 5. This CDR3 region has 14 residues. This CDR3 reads CASSLAGGATEAFF. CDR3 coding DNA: TGTGCCAGCAGCTTGGCAGGGGGGGCCACTGAAGCTTTCTTT.

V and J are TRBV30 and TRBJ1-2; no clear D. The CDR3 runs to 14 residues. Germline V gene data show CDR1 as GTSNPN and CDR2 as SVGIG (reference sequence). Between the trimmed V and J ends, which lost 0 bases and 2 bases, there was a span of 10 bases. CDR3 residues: CAWSVQMGNYGYTF. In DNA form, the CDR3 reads TGTGCCTGGAGTGTACAAATGGGGAACTATGGCTACACCTTC.

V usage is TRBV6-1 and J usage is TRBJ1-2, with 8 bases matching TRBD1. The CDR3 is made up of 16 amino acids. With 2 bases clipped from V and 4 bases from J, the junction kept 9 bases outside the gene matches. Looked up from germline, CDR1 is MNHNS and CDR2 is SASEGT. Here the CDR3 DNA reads TGTGCCAGCAGTGAATCGTGGTCAGGGGGCGCCTATGGCTACACCTTC. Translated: CASSESWSGGAYGYTF.

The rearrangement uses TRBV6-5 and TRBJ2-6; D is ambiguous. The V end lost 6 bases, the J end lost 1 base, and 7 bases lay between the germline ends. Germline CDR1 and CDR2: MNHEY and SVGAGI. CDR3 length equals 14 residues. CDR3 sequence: CASRERSGANVLTF. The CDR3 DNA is TGTGCCAGCAGAGAGAGATCTGGGGCCAACGTCCTGACTTTC.